This TCR beta chain was observed in a study of neoadjuvant nivolumab and ipilimumab in lung cancer. About the research overall: The combination arm added day-1 ipilimumab 1 mg/kg to nivolumab 3 mg/kg on days 1, 15, 29.

V was clipped by 0 bases and J by 5 bases, with 5 bases between them. Germline CDR1 SGDLS, CDR2 YYNGEE. The CDR3 spans 12 residues. The data were produced by immunoSEQ multiplex PCR, yet TCRdb's version contains in-frame clones alone and is incomplete. The sample consists of fewer than 30,000 clones, 82% of them appearing once. In the case of this clone: As yet, its antigen is unknown.

Study findings and constraints: Resected-tumor TCR richness correlated positively with pretherapy blood richness.

The sample was tumor tissue, taken after neoadjuvant nivolumab, alone or with ipilimumab, at or shortly before surgery. The sequence was obtained from an adult with non-small cell lung cancer. The chain carries TRBV9 and TRBJ1-2; D is perhaps TRBD1 (5 bases). The CDR3 DNA follows: TGTGCCAGCAGCGTAGCAGGGTATGGCTACACCTTC. Its protein is CASSVAGYGYTF. Together with reference TRBV9 and TRBJ1-2, the CDR3 gives the full variable domain: DSGVTQTPKHLITATGQRVTLRCSPRSGDLSVYWYQQSLDQGLQFLIQYYNGEERAKGNILERFSAQQFPDLHSELNLSSLELGDSALYFCASSVAGYGYTFGSGTRLTVV.